This is a list of T cell receptor beta chains from one sample in a study of blood T cell repertoires in COVID-19. Repertoires were generated with immunoSEQ multiplex PCR, while TCRdb's copy carries only in-frame clones and drops some. The sample consists of some 250,000 clones, under 95% of them appearing once. Sequencing was performed on PBMCs or T cells enriched from blood (not recorded which). The source is a woman in her forties with acute COVID-19. CDR3s include the opening cysteine and the closing phenylalanine or tryptophan. The D gene is left open where the match is weak. Some rows mark clone size as missing; the rest say once, few, many or name a class of expanded clone.

>TRBJ1-1|.|TRBV19|.
CASSLTPSRTDSTEAFF
TGTGCCAGTAGTCTAACTCCTTCCCGGACAGACAGCACTGAAGCTTTCTTT
>TRBJ2-2|.|TRBV6-1|.
CASSDRDSHRELFF
TGTGCCAGCAGTGACCGGGACTCCCACCGGGAGCTGTTTTTT
>TRBJ1-3|.|TRBV2|.
CASSEELISGNTIYF
TGTGCCAGCAGTGAAGAACTGATCTCTGGAAACACCATATATTTT
>TRBJ1-1|.|TRBV5-5|.
CASSFFRQNTEAFF
TGTGCCAGCAGCTTCTTCCGACAGAACACTGAAGCTTTCTTT
>TRBJ1-2|.|TRBV11-2|.
CASSLAGGKASNYGYTF
TGTGCCAGCAGCTTAGCGGGGGGGAAGGCCAGCAACTATGGCTACACCTTC
>TRBJ1-4|.|TRBV11-2|.
CASSQRKKLFF
TGTGCCAGCAGCCAGCGCAAAAAACTGTTTTTT
>TRBJ2-1|once|TRBV11-3|.
CASSPHLGGEQFF
TGTGCCAGCAGCCCGCACCTAGGTGGGGAGCAGTTCTTC
>TRBJ2-1|.|TRBV12-3/TRBV12-4|.
CASSFRAEQFF
TGTGCCAGCAGTTTTAGAGCTGAGCAGTTCTTC
>TRBJ1-5|.|TRBV2|TRBD1
CASRVGQGSNQPQHF
TGTGCCAGCAGGGTGGGACAGGGGAGTAATCAGCCCCAGCATTTT
>TRBJ2-3|.|TRBV7-9|.
CASSLKTGSVPDTQYF
TGTGCCAGCAGCTTAAAAACGGGTTCGGTACCAGATACGCAGTATTTT
>TRBJ1-1|.|TRBV5-1|TRBD1
CASTRTGGDTEAFF
TGCGCCAGCACCCGAACAGGGGGTGACACTGAAGCTTTCTTT
>TRBJ2-3|.|TRBV28|.
CASSSIGQSGDTQYF
TGTGCCAGCAGTTCAATAGGACAGTCCGGGGATACGCAGTATTTT
>TRBJ1-3|.|TRBV5-5|.
CASSLVVQASGNTIYF
TGTGCCAGCAGCTTGGTTGTACAGGCATCTGGAAACACCATATATTTT
>TRBJ1-2|.|TRBV6-5|TRBD1
CANRDSNNYGYTF
TGTGCCAATCGGGACAGCAATAACTATGGCTACACCTTC
>TRBJ1-1|.|TRBV13|.
CASSFLTGEAFF
TGTGCCAGCAGCTTTCTCACAGGTGAAGCTTTCTTT
>TRBJ1-1|.|TRBV18|.
CASSPQDINTEAFF
TGTGCCAGCTCACCGCAGGATATTAACACTGAAGCTTTCTTT
>TRBJ2-7|.|TRBV18|TRBD1
CASSPKSRGKYEQYF
TGTGCCAGCTCACCGAAGAGCAGGGGGAAATACGAGCAGTACTTC
>TRBJ1-3|.|TRBV25-1|.
CASSEFGGGPSGNTIYF
TGTGCCAGCAGTGAATTCGGGGGGGGCCCTTCTGGAAACACCATATATTTT
>TRBJ2-5|once|TRBV5-1|.
CASSLVGDGGETQYF
TGCGCCAGCAGCTTGGTGGGGGATGGAGGGGAGACCCAGTACTTC
>TRBJ2-3|.|TRBV5-1|TRBD2
CASSAWTSGPDTQYF
TGCGCCAGCAGCGCCTGGACTAGCGGACCAGATACGCAGTATTTT
>TRBJ2-5|.|TRBV2|TRBD1
CASRGTGRVETQYF
TGTGCCAGCAGGGGGACAGGGCGGGTGGAGACCCAGTACTTC
>TRBJ1-3|.|TRBV7-9|.
CASSLPGSPGNTIYF
TGTGCCAGCAGCTTGCCCGGTTCTCCTGGAAACACCATATATTTT
>TRBJ2-7|.|TRBV15|TRBD2
CATSRGGLSGSYEQYF
TGTGCCACCAGCAGGGGGGGACTTAGCGGGAGCTACGAGCAGTACTTC
>TRBJ1-2|few|TRBV2|.
CASLTGYLSNGYTF
TGTGCCAGTTTAACAGGGTACCTATCTAATGGCTACACCTTC
>TRBJ2-1|.|TRBV11-3|TRBD2
CASSPGPSGRTTSYNEQFF
TGTGCCAGCAGCCCGGGGCCCAGCGGGAGGACCACTTCATACAATGAGCAGTTCTTC
>TRBJ2-3|.|TRBV24-1|TRBD2
CATSGLGTSGRPTDTQYF
TGTGCCACCAGTGGTCTCGGGACTAGCGGGAGGCCCACAGATACGCAGTATTTT
>TRBJ2-7|.|TRBV2|.
CASSYRDHEQYF
TGTGCCAGCAGTTACAGGGACCACGAGCAGTACTTC
>TRBJ1-2|once|TRBV5-4|TRBD1
CASSGNRGLNYGYTF
TGTGCCAGCAGCGGGAACAGGGGGCTAAACTATGGCTACACCTTC
>TRBJ2-7|.|TRBV9|TRBD2
CASNDGRAYEQYF
TGTGCCAGCAACGACGGGAGGGCCTACGAGCAGTACTTC
>TRBJ1-2|.|TRBV6-6|TRBD1
CAIQSDRAGGYTF
TGTGCCATCCAGTCGGACAGGGCGGGTGGCTACACCTTC
>TRBJ2-5|few|TRBV7-2|TRBD1
CASSLYWQGAETQYF
TGTGCCAGCAGCTTATATTGGCAGGGGGCAGAGACCCAGTACTTC
>TRBJ1-4|.|TRBV5-1|TRBD1
CASSRDRGGTNEKLFF
TGCGCCAGCAGCCGCGACAGGGGTGGTACTAATGAAAAACTGTTTTTT
>TRBJ2-5|.|TRBV24-1|.
CATSDFGGGGETQYF
TGTGCCACCAGTGATTTTGGAGGGGGCGGCGAGACCCAGTACTTC
>TRBJ1-1|.|TRBV13|.
CASSFTGRNTEAFF
TGTGCCAGCAGCTTTACAGGGCGGAACACTGAAGCTTTCTTT
>TRBJ2-1|.|TRBV7-9|.
CASSPRANEQFF
TGTGCCAGCAGCCCGAGGGCCAATGAGCAGTTCTTC
>TRBJ1-4|.|TRBV12-3/TRBV12-4|.
CASSLQPNEKLFF
TGTGCCAGCAGTTTACAACCAAATGAGAAACTGTTTTTT
>TRBJ2-2|.|TRBV5-6|.
CASSSVFKGQNTGELFF
TGTGCCAGCAGCTCCGTATTTAAGGGGCAGAACACCGGGGAGCTGTTTTTT
>TRBJ1-2|.|TRBV2|TRBD1
CASSRAGTGDGYTF
TGTGCCAGCAGTCGGGCCGGGACAGGGGACGGCTACACCTTC
>TRBJ2-7|.|TRBV24-1|TRBD1
CATSGHRGSDEQYF
TGTGCCACCAGTGGACACAGGGGTTCCGACGAGCAGTACTTC
>TRBJ1-1|once|TRBV11-3|.
CASSLDQGIEAFF
TGTGCCAGCAGCTTAGACCAGGGGATTGAAGCTTTCTTT
>TRBJ1-6|.|TRBV30|.
CAWSPGLGPSPLHF
TGTGCCTGGAGTCCGGGACTGGGGCCCTCACCCCTCCACTTT
>TRBJ1-6|.|TRBV12-3/TRBV12-4|.
CAAMTGRPLHF
TGTGCCGCCATGACAGGACGCCCCCTCCACTTT
>TRBJ2-7|few|TRBV19|.
CASSINVGGVYEQYF
TGTGCCAGTAGTATAAACGTGGGGGGAGTGTACGAGCAGTACTTC
>TRBJ2-3|few|TRBV29-1|.
CSVGARLTDTQYF
TGCAGCGTTGGGGCGCGACTAACAGATACGCAGTATTTT
>TRBJ1-1|.|TRBV7-3|TRBD1
CASSPQGTNTEAFF
TGTGCCAGCAGCCCACAGGGGACGAACACTGAAGCTTTCTTT
>TRBJ2-1|.|TRBV11-3|TRBD1
CASSRRDRGYNEQFF
TGTGCCAGCAGCCGCCGGGACAGGGGATACAATGAGCAGTTCTTC
>TRBJ1-1|few|TRBV19|.
CASSTQGLNTEAFF
TGTGCCAGTAGTACACAGGGCTTGAACACTGAAGCTTTCTTT
>TRBJ1-4|.|TRBV4-3|.
CASSQVQTLGGFGNEKLFF
TGCGCCAGCAGCCAAGTACAGACCCTAGGAGGGTTTGGGAATGAAAAACTGTTTTTT
>TRBJ2-7|.|TRBV3-1/TRBV3-2|TRBD2
CASSPSGTSYEQYF
TGTGCCAGCAGCCCCTCCGGGACTAGCTACGAGCAGTACTTC
>TRBJ1-2|.|TRBV2|TRBD1
CASTLTGTGHGYTF
TGTGCCAGCACGTTGACCGGGACAGGGCATGGCTACACCTTC
>TRBJ2-2|once|TRBV18|TRBD1
CASSPFDRGNTGELFF
TGTGCCAGCTCCCCGTTCGACAGGGGCAACACCGGGGAGCTGTTTTTT
>TRBJ2-5|.|TRBV7-2|.
CASSTYEETQYF
TGTGCCAGCAGCACCTACGAAGAGACCCAGTACTTC
>TRBJ1-2|.|TRBV19|TRBD1
CASSIYRGHTNYGYTF
TGTGCCAGTAGTATCTACAGGGGGCACACTAACTATGGCTACACCTTC
>TRBJ1-6|.|TRBV28|.
CASSSPAGGSSPLHF
TGTGCCAGCAGTAGCCCAGCGGGCGGGAGCTCACCCCTCCACTTT
>TRBJ2-1|.|TRBV27|.
CASSFSSGSYNEQFF
TGTGCCAGCAGTTTTAGCAGCGGTTCCTACAATGAGCAGTTCTTC
>TRBJ2-3|.|TRBV2|TRBD2
CASSGTSGRADTQYF
TGTGCCAGCAGTGGGACTAGCGGGAGAGCAGATACGCAGTATTTT
>TRBJ2-1|.|TRBV28|.
CASSSQAFRHNEQFF
TGTGCCAGCAGTTCGCAGGCTTTTAGGCACAATGAGCAGTTCTTC
>TRBJ1-2|.|TRBV6-2/TRBV6-3|TRBD1
CASSDRVGYGYTF
TGTGCCAGCAGTGACAGGGTAGGATATGGCTACACCTTC
>TRBJ2-5|.|TRBV20-1|.
CSASGGNPQETQYF
TGCAGTGCTAGTGGAGGGAATCCCCAAGAGACCCAGTACTTC
>TRBJ2-7|.|TRBV6-6|TRBD1
CASSPGTGGVKQYF
TGTGCCAGCAGTCCCGGGACAGGGGGCGTAAAGCAGTACTTC